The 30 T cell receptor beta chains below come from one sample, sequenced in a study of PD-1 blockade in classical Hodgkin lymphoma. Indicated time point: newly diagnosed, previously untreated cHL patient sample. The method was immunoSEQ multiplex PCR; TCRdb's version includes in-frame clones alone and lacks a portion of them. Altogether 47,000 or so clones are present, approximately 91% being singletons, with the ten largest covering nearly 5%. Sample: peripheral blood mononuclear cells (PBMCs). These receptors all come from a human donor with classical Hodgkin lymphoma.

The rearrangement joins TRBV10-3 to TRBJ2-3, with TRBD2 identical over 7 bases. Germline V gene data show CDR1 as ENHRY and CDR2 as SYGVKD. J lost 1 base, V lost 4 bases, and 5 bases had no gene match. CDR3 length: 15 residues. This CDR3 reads CAISGASGRTDTQYF. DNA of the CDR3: TGTGCCATCAGTGGGGCTAGCGGACGCACAGATACGCAGTATTTT.

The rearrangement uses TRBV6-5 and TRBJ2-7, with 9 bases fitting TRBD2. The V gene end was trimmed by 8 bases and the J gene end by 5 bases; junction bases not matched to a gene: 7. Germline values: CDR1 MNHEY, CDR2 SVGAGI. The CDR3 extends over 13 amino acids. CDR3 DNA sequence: TGTGCCAGCTCCTCGCGGGAGGGCCACGAGCAGTACTTC. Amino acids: CASSSREGHEQYF.

CDR3 nucleotide sequence: TGCAGCGTTAGAGGGACGGCCTCTGGAAACACCATATATTTT. Encoded protein: CSVRGTASGNTIYF. The rearrangement joins TRBV29-1 to TRBJ1-3; possibly TRBD1 for D (5 bases). V was pared by 5 bases and J by 0 bases, with 11 bases between. The germline CDR1 and CDR2 sequences are SQVTM and ANQGSEA. This CDR3 region has 14 residues.

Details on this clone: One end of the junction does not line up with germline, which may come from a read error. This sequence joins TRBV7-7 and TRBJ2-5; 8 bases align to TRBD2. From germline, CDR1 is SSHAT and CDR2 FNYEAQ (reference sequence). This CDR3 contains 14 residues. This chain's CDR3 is CASSLRAGVETQYF. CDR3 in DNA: TGTGCTAGCAGCTTGAGAGCGGGAGTTGAGACCCAGTACTTC.

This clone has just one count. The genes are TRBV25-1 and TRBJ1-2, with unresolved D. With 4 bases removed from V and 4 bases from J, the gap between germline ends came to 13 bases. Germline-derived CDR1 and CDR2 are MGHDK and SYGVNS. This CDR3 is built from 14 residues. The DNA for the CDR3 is TGTGCCAGCAGTGGGCTTGCTACGTCCTATGGCTACACCTTC. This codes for CASSGLATSYGYTF.

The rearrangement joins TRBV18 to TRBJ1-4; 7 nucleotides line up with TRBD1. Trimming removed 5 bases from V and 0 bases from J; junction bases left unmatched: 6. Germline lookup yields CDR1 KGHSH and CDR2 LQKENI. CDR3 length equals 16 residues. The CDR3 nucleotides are TGTGCCAGCTCAAACCCGACAGGGTCAACTAATGAAAAACTGTTTTTT. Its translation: CASSNPTGSTNEKLFF.

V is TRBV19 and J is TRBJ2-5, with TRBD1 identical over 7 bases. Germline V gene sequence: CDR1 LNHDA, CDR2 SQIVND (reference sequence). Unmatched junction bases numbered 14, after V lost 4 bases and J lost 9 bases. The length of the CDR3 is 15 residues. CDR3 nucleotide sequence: TGTGCCAGTAGTAACCGGGACAGACTCTATGAGGCCCAGTACTTC. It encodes CASSNRDRLYEAQYF.

CDR3 nucleotide sequence: TGTGCCAGCAGCTTAGGAACTAGCGGGATCTACGAGCAGTACTTC. Its protein is CASSLGTSGIYEQYF. The V call is TRBV7-8, the J call TRBJ2-7, with 10 positions matching TRBD2. Germline-derived CDR1 and CDR2 are SGHVS and FQNEAQ. Trimming at V came to 1 base and at J to 3 bases, leaving 3 bases not matched to a gene. This CDR3 spans 15 amino acids.

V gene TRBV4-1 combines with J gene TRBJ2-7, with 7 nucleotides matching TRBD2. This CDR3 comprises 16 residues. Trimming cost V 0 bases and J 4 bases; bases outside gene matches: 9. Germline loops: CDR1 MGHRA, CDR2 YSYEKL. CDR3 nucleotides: TGCGCCAGCAGCCAAGAGGTTGGGGGGGAGGGATACGAGCAGTACTTC. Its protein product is CASSQEVGGEGYEQYF.

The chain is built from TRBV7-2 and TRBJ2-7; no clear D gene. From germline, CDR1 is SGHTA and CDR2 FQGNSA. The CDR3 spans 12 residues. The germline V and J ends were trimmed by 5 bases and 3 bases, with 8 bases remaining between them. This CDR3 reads CASSQTGYEQYF. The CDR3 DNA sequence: TGTGCCAGCAGCCAAACTGGCTACGAGCAGTACTTC.

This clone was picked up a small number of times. CDR3 in DNA: TGTGCCAGCACCGTGCCCGGGACAGATGAAGCTTTCTTT. Translation: CASTVPGTDEAFF. The gene calls are TRBV2 and TRBJ1-1, with 7 bases identical to TRBD1. This CDR3 comprises 13 residues. Germline-derived CDR1 and CDR2 are SNHLY and FYNNEI. Trimming removed 7 bases from V and 7 bases from J; junction bases left unmatched: 9.

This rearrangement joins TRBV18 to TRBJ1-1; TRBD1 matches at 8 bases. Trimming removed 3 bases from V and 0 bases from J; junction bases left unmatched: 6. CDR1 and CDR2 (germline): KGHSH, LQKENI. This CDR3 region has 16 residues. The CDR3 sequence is CASSPYGQGLNTEAFF. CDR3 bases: TGTGCCAGCTCACCCTATGGACAGGGCCTGAACACTGAAGCTTTCTTT.

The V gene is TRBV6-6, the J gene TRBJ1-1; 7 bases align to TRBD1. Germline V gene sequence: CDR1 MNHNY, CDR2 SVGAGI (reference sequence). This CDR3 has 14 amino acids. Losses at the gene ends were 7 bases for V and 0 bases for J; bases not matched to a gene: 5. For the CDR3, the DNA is TGTGCCAGCATTCAGACAGGGCTGAACACTGAAGCTTTCTTT. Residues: CASIQTGLNTEAFF.

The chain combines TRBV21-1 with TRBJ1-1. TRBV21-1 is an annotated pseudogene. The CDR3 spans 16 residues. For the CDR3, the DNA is TGTGCCAGCAGCAAAAGAGGGGACGGTGGGAACACTGAAGCTTTCTTT. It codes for CASSKRGDGGNTEAFF.

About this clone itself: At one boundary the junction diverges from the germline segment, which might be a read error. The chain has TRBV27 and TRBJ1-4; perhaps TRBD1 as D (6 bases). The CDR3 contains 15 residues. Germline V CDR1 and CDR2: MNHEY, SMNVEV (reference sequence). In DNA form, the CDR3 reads TGTGCCAGCAGTCCCTCCGGGACAACAAATGAAAAACTGTTTTTT. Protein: CASSPSGTTNEKLFF.

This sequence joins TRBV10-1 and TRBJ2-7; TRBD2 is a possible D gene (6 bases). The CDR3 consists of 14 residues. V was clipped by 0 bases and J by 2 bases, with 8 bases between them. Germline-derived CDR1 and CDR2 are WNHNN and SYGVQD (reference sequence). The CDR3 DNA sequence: TGCGCCAGCAGTGAGTCGGGGAGGACCTACGAGCAGTACTTC. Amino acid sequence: CASSESGRTYEQYF.

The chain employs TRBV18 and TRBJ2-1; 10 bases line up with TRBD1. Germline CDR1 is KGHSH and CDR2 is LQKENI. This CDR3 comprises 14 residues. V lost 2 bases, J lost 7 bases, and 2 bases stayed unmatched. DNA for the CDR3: TGTGCCAGCTCACCAAGGACAGGGGGGAATGAGCAGTTCTTC. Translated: CASSPRTGGNEQFF.

CDR3 DNA: TGCAGCGTTGATAAAGCTCGACAGGGCGATGGCTACACCTTC. Its protein is CSVDKARQGDGYTF. The genes are TRBV29-1 and TRBJ1-2, with 7 nucleotides matching TRBD1. Germline V gene data show CDR1 as SQVTM and CDR2 as ANQGSEA. The CDR3 is 14 residues long. After removal of 3 bases from V and 6 bases from J, the junction contained 10 bases not matched to a gene.

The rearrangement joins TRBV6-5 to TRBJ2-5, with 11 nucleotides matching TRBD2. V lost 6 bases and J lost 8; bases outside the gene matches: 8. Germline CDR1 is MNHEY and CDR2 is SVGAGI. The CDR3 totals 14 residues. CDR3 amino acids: CASRLPGLAGTQYF. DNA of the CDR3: TGTGCCAGCAGGCTTCCTGGACTAGCGGGCACCCAGTACTTC.

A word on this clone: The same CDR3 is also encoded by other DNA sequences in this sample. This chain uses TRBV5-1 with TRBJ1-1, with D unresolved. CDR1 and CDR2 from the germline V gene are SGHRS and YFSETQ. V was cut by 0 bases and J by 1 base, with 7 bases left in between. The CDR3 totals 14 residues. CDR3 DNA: TGCGCCAGCAGCTTGGCCAGACCGAACACTGAAGCTTTCTTT. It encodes CASSLARPNTEAFF. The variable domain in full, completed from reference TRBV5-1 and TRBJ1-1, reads KAGVTQTPRYLIKTRGQQVTLSCSPISGHRSVSWYQQTPGQGLQFLFEYFSETQRNKGNFPGRFSGRQFSNSRSEMNVSTLELGDSALYLCASSLARPNTEAFFGQGTRLTVV.

The CDR3 here is CATSRDPGPGTEAFF. The DNA for the CDR3 is TGTGCCACCAGCAGAGATCCGGGGCCTGGCACTGAAGCTTTCTTT. The rearrangement joins TRBV15 to TRBJ1-1, with a possible D match to TRBD1 (5 bases). The CDR3 consists of 15 residues. Germline-derived CDR1 and CDR2 are LNHNV and YYDKDF (reference sequence). The ends were cut back, 0 bases at V and 4 bases at J, with 12 bases in the middle.

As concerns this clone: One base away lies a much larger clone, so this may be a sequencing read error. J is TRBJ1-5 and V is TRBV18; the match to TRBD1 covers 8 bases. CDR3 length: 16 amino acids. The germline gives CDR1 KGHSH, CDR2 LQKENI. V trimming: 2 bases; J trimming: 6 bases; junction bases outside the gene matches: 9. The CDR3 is CASSPRAGGYVQPQHF. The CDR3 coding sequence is TGTGCCAGCTCACCAAGGGCAGGGGGCTACGTTCAGCCCCAGCATTTT.

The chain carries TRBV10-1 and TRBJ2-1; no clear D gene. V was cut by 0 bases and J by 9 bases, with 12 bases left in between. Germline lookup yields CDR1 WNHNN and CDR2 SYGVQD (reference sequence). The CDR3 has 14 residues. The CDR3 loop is CASSESFGVSEQFF. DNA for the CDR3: TGCGCCAGCAGTGAGTCGTTCGGCGTGAGTGAGCAGTTCTTC.

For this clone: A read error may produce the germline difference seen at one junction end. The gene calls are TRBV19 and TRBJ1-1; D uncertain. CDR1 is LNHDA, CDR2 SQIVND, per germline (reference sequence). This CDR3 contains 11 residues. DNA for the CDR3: TGTGTCAGTACTGTGAACACTGAAGCTTTCTTT. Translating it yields CVSTVNTEAFF. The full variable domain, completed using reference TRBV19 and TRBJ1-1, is DGGITQSPKYLFRKEGQNVTLSCEQNLNHDAMYWYRQDPGQGLRLIYYSQIVNDFQKGDIAEGYSVSREKKESFPLTVTSAQKNPTAFYLCVSTVNTEAFFGQGTRLTVV.

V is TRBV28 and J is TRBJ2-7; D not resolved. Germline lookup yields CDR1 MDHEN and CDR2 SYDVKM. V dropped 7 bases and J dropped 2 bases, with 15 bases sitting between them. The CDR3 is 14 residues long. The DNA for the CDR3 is TGTGCCAGCACCCCGAGTCCAGGAACCTACGAGCAGTACTTC. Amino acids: CASTPSPGTYEQYF. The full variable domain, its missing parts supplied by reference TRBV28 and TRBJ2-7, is DVKVTQSSRYLVKRTGEKVFLECVQDMDHENMFWYRQDPGLGLRLIYFSYDVKMKEKGDIPEGYSVSREKKERFSLILESASTNQTSMYLCASTPSPGTYEQYFGPGTRLTVT.

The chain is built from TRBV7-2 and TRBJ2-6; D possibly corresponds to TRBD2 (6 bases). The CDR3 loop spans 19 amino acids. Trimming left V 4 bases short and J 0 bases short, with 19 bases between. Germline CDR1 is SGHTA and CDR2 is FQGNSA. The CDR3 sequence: CASSSFRRAPSSGANVLTF. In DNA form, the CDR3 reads TGTGCCAGCAGCTCCTTTAGGAGGGCCCCAAGCTCTGGGGCCAACGTCCTGACTTTC.

This CDR3 reads CASSLEVDSGNTIYF. Written as DNA, the CDR3 is TGCGCCAGCAGCTTGGAGGTCGACTCTGGAAACACCATATATTTT. This sequence joins TRBV5-1 and TRBJ1-3; unclear D gene. This CDR3 has 15 amino acids. Germline CDR1 is SGHRS and CDR2 is YFSETQ. V gave up 0 bases and J gave up 0 bases, with 7 bases separating them.

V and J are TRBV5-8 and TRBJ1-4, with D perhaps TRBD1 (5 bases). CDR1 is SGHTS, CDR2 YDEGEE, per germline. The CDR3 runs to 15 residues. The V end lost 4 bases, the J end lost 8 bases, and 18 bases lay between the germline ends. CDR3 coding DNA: TGTGCCAGCAGCATTACGAGGAGGGGTGTCGAAAAACTGTTTTTT. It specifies CASSITRRGVEKLFF.

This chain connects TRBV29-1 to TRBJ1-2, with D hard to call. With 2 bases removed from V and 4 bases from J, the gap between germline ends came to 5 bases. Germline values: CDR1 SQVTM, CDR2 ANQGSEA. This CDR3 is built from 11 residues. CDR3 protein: CSVERSYGYTF. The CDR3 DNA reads TGCAGCGTTGAACGGAGCTATGGCTACACCTTC. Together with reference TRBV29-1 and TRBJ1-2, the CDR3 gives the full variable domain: SAVISQKPSRDICQRGTSLTIQCQVDSQVTMMFWYRQQPGQSLTLIATANQGSEATYESGFVIDKFPISRPNLTFSTLTVSNMSPEDSSIYLCSVERSYGYTFGSGTRLTVV.

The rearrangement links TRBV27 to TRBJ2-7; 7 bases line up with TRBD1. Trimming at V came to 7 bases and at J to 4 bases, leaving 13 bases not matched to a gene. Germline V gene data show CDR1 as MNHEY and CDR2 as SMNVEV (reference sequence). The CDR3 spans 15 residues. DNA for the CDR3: TGTGCCAGCACCCCTTTGGGGACAGTTGAATACGAGCAGTACTTC. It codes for CASTPLGTVEYEQYF.